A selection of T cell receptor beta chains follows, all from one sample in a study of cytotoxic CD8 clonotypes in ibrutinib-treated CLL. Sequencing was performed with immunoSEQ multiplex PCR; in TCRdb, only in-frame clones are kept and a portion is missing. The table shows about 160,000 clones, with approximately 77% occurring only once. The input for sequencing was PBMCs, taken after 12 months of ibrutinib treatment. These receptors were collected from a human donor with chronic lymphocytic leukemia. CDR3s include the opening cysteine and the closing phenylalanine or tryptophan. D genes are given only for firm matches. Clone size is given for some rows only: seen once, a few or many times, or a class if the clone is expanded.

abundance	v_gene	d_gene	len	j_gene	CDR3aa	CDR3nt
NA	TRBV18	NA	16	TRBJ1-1	CASSPPYAAMNTEAFF	TGTGCCAGCTCACCACCTTATGCAGCGATGAACACTGAAGCTTTCTTT
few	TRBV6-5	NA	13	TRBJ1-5	CASSYSLNQPQHF	TGTGCCAGCAGTTACTCCCTGAATCAGCCCCAGCATTTT
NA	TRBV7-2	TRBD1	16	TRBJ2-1	CASSLAGTGVYNEQFF	TGTGCCAGCAGCTTAGCGGGGACAGGGGTGTACAATGAGCAGTTCTTC
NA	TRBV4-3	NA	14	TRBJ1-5	CASSQGFRVQPQHF	TGCGCCAGCAGCCAAGGTTTCAGGGTTCAGCCCCAGCATTTT
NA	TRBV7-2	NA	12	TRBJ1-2	CASSSFNYGYTF	TGTGCCAGCAGCTCATTTAACTATGGCTACACCTTC
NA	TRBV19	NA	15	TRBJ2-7	CASSIDRTASYEQYF	TGTGCCAGTAGTATAGACCGGACAGCCTCCTACGAGCAGTACTTC
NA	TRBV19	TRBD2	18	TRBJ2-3	CASSPRLAGGQGADTQYF	TGTGCCAGTAGTCCGCGACTAGCGGGGGGGCAGGGGGCAGATACGCAGTATTTT
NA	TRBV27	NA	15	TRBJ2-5	CASSRKGLPGETQYF	TGTGCCAGCAGTAGGAAGGGACTCCCCGGGGAGACCCAGTACTTC
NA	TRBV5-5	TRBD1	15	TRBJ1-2	CASSSPTGLTYGYTF	TGTGCCAGCAGCTCACCGACAGGGCTTACCTATGGCTACACCTTC
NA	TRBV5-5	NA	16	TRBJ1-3	CASRYRESLSGNTIYF	TGTGCCAGCAGGTACAGGGAAAGCCTCTCTGGAAACACCATATATTTT
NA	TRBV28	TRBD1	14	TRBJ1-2	CASSNGQGWDGYTF	TGTGCCAGCAGTAACGGACAGGGTTGGGATGGCTACACCTTC
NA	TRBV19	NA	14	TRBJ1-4	CATKNGVTNEKLFF	TGTGCCACAAAGAACGGGGTTACTAATGAAAAACTGTTTTTT
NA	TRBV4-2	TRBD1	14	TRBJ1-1	CASSLAQGAGKAFF	TGTGCCAGCAGCTTGGCCCAGGGGGCAGGAAAAGCTTTCTTT
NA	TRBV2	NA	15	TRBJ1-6	CASSNWESGNSPLHF	TGTGCCAGCAGTAACTGGGAATCCGGGAATTCACCCCTCCACTTT
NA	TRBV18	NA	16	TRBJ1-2	CASSRGQVSFWDGYTF	TGTGCCAGCTCACGGGGGCAGGTTTCCTTCTGGGATGGCTACACCTTC
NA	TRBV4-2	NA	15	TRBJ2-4	CASSQVGGQLNIQYF	TGTGCCAGCAGCCAAGTGGGGGGTCAGTTAAACATTCAGTACTTC
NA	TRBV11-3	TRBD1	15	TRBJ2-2	CASSPTGGGTGELFF	TGTGCCAGCAGCCCCACAGGGGGTGGGACCGGGGAGCTGTTTTTT
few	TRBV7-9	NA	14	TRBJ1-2	CASSPEGGHSGYTF	TGTGCCAGCAGCCCAGAGGGGGGGCACTCTGGCTACACCTTC
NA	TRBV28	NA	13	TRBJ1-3	CASSLASGNTIYF	TGTGCCAGCAGTCTTGCATCTGGAAACACCATATATTTT
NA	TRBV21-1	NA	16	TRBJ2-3	CASSHLCRVSRGTQYF	TGTGCCAGCAGCCACCTATGCCGGGTTTCAAGGGGTACGCAGTATTTT
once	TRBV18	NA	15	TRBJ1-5	CASSRRTVSNQPQHF	TGTGCCAGCTCACGTAGGACAGTTAGCAATCAGCCCCAGCATTTT
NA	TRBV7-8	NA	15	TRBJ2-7	CASSKRATTAYEQYF	TGTGCCAGCAGCAAAAGAGCAACTACTGCTTACGAGCAGTACTTC
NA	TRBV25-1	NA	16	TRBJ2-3	CASSESQASGTDTQYF	TGTGCCAGCAGTGAATCTCAGGCTAGCGGCACAGATACGCAGTATTTT
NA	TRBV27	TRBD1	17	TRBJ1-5	CASSSGTGGGRNQPQHF	TGTGCCAGCAGCTCCGGGACAGGGGGCGGTAGGAATCAGCCCCAGCATTTT
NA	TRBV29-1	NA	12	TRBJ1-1	CSVGHSNTEAFF	TGCAGCGTTGGACACTCGAACACTGAAGCTTTCTTT
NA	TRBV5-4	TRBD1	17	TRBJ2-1	CASSYPRNRGAYNEQFF	TGTGCCAGCAGCTACCCCCGAAACAGGGGAGCCTACAATGAGCAGTTCTTC
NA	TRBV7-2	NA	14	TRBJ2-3	CASSPFGVEDTQYF	TGTGCCAGCAGCCCGTTCGGTGTTGAGGATACGCAGTATTTT
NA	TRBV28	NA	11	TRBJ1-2	CASSLGLGYTF	TGTGCCAGCAGTTTAGGGCTTGGCTACACCTTC
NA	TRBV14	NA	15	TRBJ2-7	CASSQDLSSSNEQYF	TGTGCCAGCAGCCAAGATCTTAGTAGCTCGAACGAGCAGTACTTC
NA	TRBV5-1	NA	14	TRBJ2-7	CASSLESSSYEQYF	TGCGCCAGCAGCTTGGAGAGTAGCTCCTACGAGCAGTACTTC
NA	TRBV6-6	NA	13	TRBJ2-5	CASSYPGQETQYF	TGTGCCAGCAGTTATCCAGGCCAAGAGACCCAGTACTTC
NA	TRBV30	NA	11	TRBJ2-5	CACSPGETQYF	TGTGCCTGCAGTCCCGGGGAGACCCAGTACTTC
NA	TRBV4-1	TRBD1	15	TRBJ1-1	CASSENRGRITEAFF	TGCGCCAGCAGCGAAAACAGGGGGAGGATCACTGAAGCTTTCTTT
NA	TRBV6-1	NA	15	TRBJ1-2	CASSALGQGYDGYTF	TGTGCCAGCAGTGCCCTGGGACAAGGGTACGATGGCTACACCTTC